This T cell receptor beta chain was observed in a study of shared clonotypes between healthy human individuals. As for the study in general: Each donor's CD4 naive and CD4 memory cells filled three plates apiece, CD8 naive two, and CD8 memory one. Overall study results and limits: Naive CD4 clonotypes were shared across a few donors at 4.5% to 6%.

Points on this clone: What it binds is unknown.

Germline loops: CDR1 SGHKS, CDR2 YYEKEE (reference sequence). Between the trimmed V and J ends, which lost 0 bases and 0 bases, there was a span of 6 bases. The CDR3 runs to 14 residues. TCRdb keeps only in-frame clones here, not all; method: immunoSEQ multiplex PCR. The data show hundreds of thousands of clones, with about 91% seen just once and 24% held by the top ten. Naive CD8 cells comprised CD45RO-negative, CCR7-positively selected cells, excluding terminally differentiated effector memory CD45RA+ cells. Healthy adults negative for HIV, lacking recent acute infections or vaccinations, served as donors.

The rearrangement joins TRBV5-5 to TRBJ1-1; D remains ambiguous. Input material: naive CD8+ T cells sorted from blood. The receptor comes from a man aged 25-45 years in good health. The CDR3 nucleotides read TGTGCCAGCAGCTTGGGACGGCTGAACACTGAAGCTTTCTTT. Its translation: CASSLGRLNTEAFF.